This T cell receptor (beta chain) was captured in a study of response to subunit inactivated influenza vaccine. Study results and limitations: The study's authors posited that every seasonal influenza vaccination enlists few new T cells.

TCRdb fed the RT-PCR reads into MiXCR, producing one record per CDR3 protein. The table records 200,000 to 300,000 distinct CDR3 sequences, over 9% of them present only once. For this clonotype: The antigen is not known.

Germline CDR1 MNHEY, CDR2 SMNVEV (reference sequence). The CDR3 totals 13 residues. V shed 3 bases and J shed 5 bases, with 10 bases lying between them. The chain employs TRBV27 and TRBJ2-5, with unresolved D. The sequenced sample was non-naive T cells sorted from PBMCs, obtained around 14 days before vaccination. This sequence was found in a man in his fifties or sixties who received an inactivated influenza vaccine. DNA for the CDR3: TGTGCCAGCAGTTTGTTCCGCCGGGAGACCCAGTACTTC. Translation gives CASSLFRRETQYF.